Below, 17 T cell receptor beta chains from the same sample are listed, as sequenced in a study of T cell responses to AZD1222 COVID-19 vaccine (dated by TCRdb to the early 2020s). What this sample's time point label stands for: baseline before first vaccination. Libraries were constructed by the immunoSEQ multiplex PCR assay. Held by TCRdb, this immuneACCESS table contains in-frame sequences only and omits some clones. Under half of the omission traces to an unresolved V gene where checked; the cause of the rest is unknown. The sample has about 99,000 clones on record, nearly 90% of them singletons. The ten largest clonotypes hold 2.5% to 3% of the sample. Sequenced here: peripheral blood, sampled on day 0 of AZD1222 vaccination. These TCRs come from an adult in good health.

This rearrangement joins TRBV3-1 (or the pseudogene TRBV3-2) to TRBJ1-5; no clear D. This CDR3 has 14 residues. V dropped 3 bases and J dropped 4 bases, with 10 bases sitting between them. Germline-derived CDR1 and CDR2 are LGHDT and YNNKEL (reference sequence). The CDR3 is CASSQDVWNQPQHF. The CDR3 bases are TGTGCCAGCAGCCAGGACGTTTGGAATCAGCCCCAGCATTTT.

V and J are TRBV6-5 and TRBJ1-5; 7 bases align to TRBD1. Germline V gene sequence: CDR1 MNHEY, CDR2 SVGAGI. V shed 6 bases and J 6 bases; nucleotides not matched to a gene: 5. This CDR3 has 13 residues. CDR3: CASRPDRVQPQHF. As DNA, the CDR3 is TGTGCCAGCAGACCAGACAGGGTTCAGCCCCAGCATTTT.

The chain links TRBV23-1 to TRBJ2-7; D uncertain. TRBV23-1 is given ORF status, its function remaining uncertain. The CDR3 runs 17 residues. V was trimmed by 1 base and J by 0 bases, leaving 16 bases between them. DNA of the CDR3: TGCGCCAGCAGTCAATGCGAGACCCTTAGGAGCTCCTACGAGCAGTACGTC. It yields the protein CASSQCETLRSSYEQYV.

This rearrangement joins TRBV7-2 to TRBJ1-5; D unclear. Trimming left V 2 bases short and J 3 bases short, with 17 bases between. This CDR3 has 17 residues. CDR1 SGHTA and CDR2 FQGNSA come from the germline V gene. CDR3 DNA sequence: TGTGCCAGCAGCTTAAATCCCCCGGGGTTACCCAATCAGCCCCAGCATTTT. This encodes CASSLNPPGLPNQPQHF.

This clone was seen only a few times. This chain connects TRBV18 to TRBJ1-6, with D perhaps matching TRBD1 (6 bases). In germline, CDR1 is KGHSH, CDR2 LQKENI. The CDR3 consists of 13 residues. V gave up 5 bases and J gave up 10 bases, with 12 bases separating them. The CDR3 loop reads CASSKNRESPLHF. The DNA of the CDR3 is TGTGCCAGCTCAAAAAACAGGGAGTCACCCCTCCACTTT.

The chain employs TRBV25-1 and TRBJ1-2; D uncertain. The CDR3 is 13 residues long. From germline, CDR1 is MGHDK and CDR2 SYGVNS. V dropped 7 bases and J dropped 0 bases, with 9 bases sitting between them. CDR3 sequence (DNA): TGTGCCAGCACCTCTTCAACTAACTATGGCTACACCTTC. Translation gives CASTSSTNYGYTF.

The V gene is TRBV15, the J gene TRBJ1-1, with 7 bases lining up with TRBD1. Germline loops: CDR1 LNHNV, CDR2 YYDKDF (reference sequence). With 3 bases clipped from V and 5 bases from J, the junction kept 9 bases outside the gene matches. The CDR3 loop spans 15 amino acids. The CDR3 spells CATSRQVAGGTEAFF. In DNA form, the CDR3 reads TGTGCCACCAGCAGGCAGGTGGCAGGGGGTACTGAAGCTTTCTTT.

The chain has TRBV3-1 (or the pseudogene TRBV3-2) and TRBJ1-2; possibly TRBD1 for D (6 bases). Germline V gene data show CDR1 as LGHDT and CDR2 as YNNKEL (reference sequence). The CDR3 runs 14 residues. V was clipped by 4 bases and J by 3 bases, with 12 bases between them. The CDR3 DNA follows: TGTGCCAGCAGCCCGGGGGCAGGGGACTATGGCTACACCTTC. The encoded protein is CASSPGAGDYGYTF.

The chain carries TRBV12-3 or TRBV12-4 and TRBJ1-1; D possibly corresponds to TRBD1 (6 bases). This CDR3 has 12 amino acids. V was pared by 3 bases and J by 9 bases, with 11 bases between. The DNA for the CDR3 is TGTGCCAGCAGTTTCGGGGGACACCAAGCTTTCTTT. This gives the protein CASSFGGHQAFF.

This rearrangement joins TRBV3-1 (or the pseudogene TRBV3-2) to TRBJ1-3; D is undetermined. V was shortened by 3 bases and J by 4 bases, with 10 bases between the two germline ends. The CDR3 totals 14 residues. Germline-derived CDR1 and CDR2 are LGHDT and YNNKEL (reference sequence). The CDR3 DNA sequence: TGTGCCAGCAGCCACCTTAATATAGGAAACACCATATATTTT. It yields the protein CASSHLNIGNTIYF.

The chain employs TRBV2 and TRBJ1-4, with D unresolved. Trimming stripped 6 bases from V and 5 bases from J, with 7 bases between. The CDR3 is 12 residues long. From germline, CDR1 is SNHLY and CDR2 FYNNEI. The CDR3 DNA follows: TGTGCCAGCAGACAGTTCAATGAAAAACTGTTTTTT. Its translation is CASRQFNEKLFF.

The chain has TRBV3-1 (or the pseudogene TRBV3-2) and TRBJ1-1, with D possibly matching TRBD1 (6 bases). The CDR3 has 15 residues. The germline V gene has CDR1 LGHDT and CDR2 YNNKEL (reference sequence). Between the trimmed V and J ends, which lost 1 base and 1 base, there was a span of 10 bases. This CDR3 is CASSQGGGANTEAFF. In DNA, the CDR3 is TGTGCCAGCAGCCAAGGTGGGGGCGCGAACACTGAAGCTTTCTTT.

The chain has TRBV2 and TRBJ1-2, with D unresolved. Germline CDR1 is SNHLY and CDR2 is FYNNEI. This CDR3 contains 12 residues. V lost 3 bases to trimming and J lost 8 bases, with 10 bases between them. The CDR3 sequence is CASSEGGAGYTF. The CDR3 DNA follows: TGTGCCAGCAGTGAGGGAGGAGCGGGCTACACCTTC.

In DNA, the CDR3 is TGTGCCTGGAGTCAGGGCCCTAACTATGGCTACACCTTC. Its protein product is CAWSQGPNYGYTF. The J gene is TRBJ1-2, the V gene TRBV30; weak D call: TRBD1 (5 bases). Germline CDR1 and CDR2: GTSNPN and SVGIG (reference sequence). V lost 2 bases and J 0 bases, leaving 7 bases between the germline ends. This CDR3 has 13 residues. Full variable domain (rest looked up from reference TRBV30 and TRBJ1-2): SQTIHQWPATLVQPVGSPLSLECTVEGTSNPNLYWYRQAAGRGLQLLFYSVGIGQISSEVPQNLSASRPQDRQFILSSKKLLLSDSGFYLCAWSQGPNYGYTFGSGTRLTVV.

The chain recombines TRBV5-4 with TRBJ1-2; D call uncertain. The CDR3 spans 13 residues. V was pared by 2 bases and J by 4 bases, with 9 bases between. Per germline, CDR1 SGHNT and CDR2 YYREEE (reference sequence). CDR3 region: CASSFSGRYGYTF. Written as DNA, the CDR3 is TGTGCCAGCAGCTTCAGTGGGCGCTATGGCTACACCTTC.

This clone came up a few times. The identical CDR3 is also encoded by other nucleotide sequences in the sample. The chain uses TRBV4-3 and TRBJ1-4; 9 bases are a match to TRBD1. The J segment lost 4 bases and the V segment lost 1 base, leaving 4 bases of the junction unmatched. Germline CDR1 reads LGHNA; CDR2 reads YSLEER. This CDR3 comprises 16 residues. CDR3 DNA sequence: TGCGCCAGCAGCCAAGCCCCGGGACAGGGTAATGAAAAACTGTTTTTT. Translated, it gives CASSQAPGQGNEKLFF.

This clone occurred once. This rearrangement joins TRBV7-9 to TRBJ1-6; 7 bases agree with TRBD1. CDR1 and CDR2 (germline): SEHNR, FQNEAQ (reference sequence). This CDR3 contains 13 residues. J was trimmed by 7 bases and V by 5 bases; bases with no gene match: 2. CDR3 in amino acids: CASSQTGNSPLHF. The CDR3 DNA follows: TGTGCCAGCAGCCAGACAGGGAATTCACCCCTCCACTTT.